This entry describes one T cell receptor beta chain. This CDR3 is 11 amino acids long. The data stem from a study of shared clonotypes between healthy human individuals. Investigators spread the genomic DNA of each subset evenly over several immunoSEQ plates. This table comes from immunoSEQ multiplex PCR, and its TCRdb copy is limited to in-frame clones, with some not included. Among fewer than 500,000 clones listed, roughly 79% were seen once. Sequencing was carried out using PBMCs. The chain carries TRBV21-1 and TRBJ2-5; TRBD1 is taken as the D call from the table, unchecked against the DNA. TRBV21-1 is an annotated pseudogene. The receptor was derived from a middle-aged woman in good health. Some clones in this sample may be carry-over from other donors' samples. This CDR3 reads CASSNVGPQYF. DNA for the CDR3: TGTGCCAGCAGCAACGTGGGGCCCCAGTACTTC.